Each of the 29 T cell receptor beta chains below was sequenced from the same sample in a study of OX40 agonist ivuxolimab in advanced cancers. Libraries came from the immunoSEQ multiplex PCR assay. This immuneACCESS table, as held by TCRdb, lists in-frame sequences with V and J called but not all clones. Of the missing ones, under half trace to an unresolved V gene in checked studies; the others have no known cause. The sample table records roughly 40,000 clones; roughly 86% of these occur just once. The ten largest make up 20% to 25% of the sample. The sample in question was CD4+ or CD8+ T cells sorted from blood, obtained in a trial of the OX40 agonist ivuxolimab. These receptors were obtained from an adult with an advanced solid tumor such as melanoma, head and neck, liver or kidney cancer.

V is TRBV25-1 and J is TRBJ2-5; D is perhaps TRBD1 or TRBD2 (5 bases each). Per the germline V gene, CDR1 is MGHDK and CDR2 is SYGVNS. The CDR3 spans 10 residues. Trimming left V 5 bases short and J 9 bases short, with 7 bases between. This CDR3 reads CASSLGAQYF. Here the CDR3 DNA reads TGTGCCAGCAGTTTGGGGGCCCAGTACTTC.

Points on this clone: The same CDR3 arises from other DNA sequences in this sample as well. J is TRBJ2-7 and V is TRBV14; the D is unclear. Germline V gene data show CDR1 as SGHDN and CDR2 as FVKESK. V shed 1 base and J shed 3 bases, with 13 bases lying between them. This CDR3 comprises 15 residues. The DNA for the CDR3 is TGTGCCAGCAGCCAAGTGTTCGGGCCCCTCTACGAGCAGTACGTC. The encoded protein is CASSQVFGPLYEQYV.

The CDR3 sequence: CASSSTGVREKLFF. In DNA, the CDR3 is TGTGCCAGCAGTTCGACAGGGGTTAGAGAAAAACTGTTTTTT. This chain joins TRBV6-5 and TRBJ1-4, with 8 bases aligning to TRBD1. The CDR3 length is 14 residues. V dropped 4 bases and J dropped 8; count of bases not matched to a gene: 6. Germline V gene sequence: CDR1 MNHEY, CDR2 SVGAGI.

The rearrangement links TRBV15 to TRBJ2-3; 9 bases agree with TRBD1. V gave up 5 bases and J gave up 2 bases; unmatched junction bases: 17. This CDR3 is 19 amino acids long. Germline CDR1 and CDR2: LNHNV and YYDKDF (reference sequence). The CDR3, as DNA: TGTGCCACCAGCTCCCGGGACAGGGTCCTATCAAGGCACACAGATACGCAGTATTTT. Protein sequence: CATSSRDRVLSRHTDTQYF.

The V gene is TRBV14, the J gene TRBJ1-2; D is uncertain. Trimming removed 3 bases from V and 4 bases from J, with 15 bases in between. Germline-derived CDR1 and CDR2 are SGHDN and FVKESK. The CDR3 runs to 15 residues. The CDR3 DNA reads TGTGCCAGCAGCCAGGTTGCAGGAAGCTTCTATGGCTACACCTTC. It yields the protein CASSQVAGSFYGYTF. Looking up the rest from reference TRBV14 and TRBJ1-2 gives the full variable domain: EAGVTQFPSHSVIEKGQTVTLRCDPISGHDNLYWYRRVMGKEIKFLLHFVKESKQDESGMPNNRFLAERTGGTYSTLKVQPAELEDSGVYFCASSQVAGSFYGYTFGSGTRLTVV.

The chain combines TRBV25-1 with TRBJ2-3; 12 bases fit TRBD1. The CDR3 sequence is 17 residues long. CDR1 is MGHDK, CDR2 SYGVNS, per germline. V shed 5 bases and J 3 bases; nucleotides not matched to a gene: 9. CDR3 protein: CASSYPGQGAWTDTQYF. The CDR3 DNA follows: TGTGCCAGCAGTTACCCGGGACAGGGGGCATGGACAGATACGCAGTATTTT.

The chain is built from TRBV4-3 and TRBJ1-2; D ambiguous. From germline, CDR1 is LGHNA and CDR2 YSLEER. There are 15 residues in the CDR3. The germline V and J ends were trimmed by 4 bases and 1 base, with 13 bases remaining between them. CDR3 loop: CASSPNLDVNYGYTF. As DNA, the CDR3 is TGCGCCAGCAGCCCGAACCTGGATGTTAACTATGGCTACACCTTC.

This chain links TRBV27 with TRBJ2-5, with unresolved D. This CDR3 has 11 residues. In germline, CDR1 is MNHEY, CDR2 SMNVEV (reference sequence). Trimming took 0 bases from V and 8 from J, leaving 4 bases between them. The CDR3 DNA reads TGTGCCAGCAGTTTATCCGGAACCCAGTACTTC. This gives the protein CASSLSGTQYF.

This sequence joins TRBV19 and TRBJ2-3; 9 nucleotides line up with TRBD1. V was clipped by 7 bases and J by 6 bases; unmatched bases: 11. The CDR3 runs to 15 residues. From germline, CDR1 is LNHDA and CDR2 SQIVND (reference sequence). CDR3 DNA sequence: TGTGCCAGTAAGGGATTGTCCGGGACAGGGGATACGCAGTATTTT. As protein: CASKGLSGTGDTQYF.

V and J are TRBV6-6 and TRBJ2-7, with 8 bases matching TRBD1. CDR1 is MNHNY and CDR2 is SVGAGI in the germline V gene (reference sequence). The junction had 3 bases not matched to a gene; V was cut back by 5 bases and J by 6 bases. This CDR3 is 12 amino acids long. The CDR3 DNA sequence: TGTGCCAGCAGTCCACAGGGGGGCGAGCAGTACTTC. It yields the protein CASSPQGGEQYF.

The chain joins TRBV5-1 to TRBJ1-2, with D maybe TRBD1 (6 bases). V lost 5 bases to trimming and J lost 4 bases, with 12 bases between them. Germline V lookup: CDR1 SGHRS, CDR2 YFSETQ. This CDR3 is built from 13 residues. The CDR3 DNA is TGCGCCAGCAGTTCGGACAGCATCTATGGCTACACCTTC. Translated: CASSSDSIYGYTF.

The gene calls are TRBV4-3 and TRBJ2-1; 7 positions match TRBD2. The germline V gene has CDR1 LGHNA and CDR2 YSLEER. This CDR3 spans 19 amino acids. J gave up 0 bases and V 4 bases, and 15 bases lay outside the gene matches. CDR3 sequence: CASSPSRGWGGSSYNEQFF. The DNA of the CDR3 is TGCGCCAGCAGCCCCTCGCGTGGGTGGGGGGGAAGCTCCTACAATGAGCAGTTCTTC.

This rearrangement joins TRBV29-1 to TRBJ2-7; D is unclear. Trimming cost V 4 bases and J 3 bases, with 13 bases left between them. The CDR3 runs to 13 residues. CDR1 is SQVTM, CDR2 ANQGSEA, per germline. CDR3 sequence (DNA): TGCAGCGTTGTAATGGAGTCTTACTACGAGCAGTACTTC. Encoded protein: CSVVMESYYEQYF.

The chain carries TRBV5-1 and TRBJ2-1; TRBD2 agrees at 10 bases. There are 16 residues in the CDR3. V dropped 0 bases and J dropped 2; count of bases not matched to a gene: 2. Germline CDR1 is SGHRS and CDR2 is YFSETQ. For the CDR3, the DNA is TGCGCCAGCAGCTTGGTTAGCGGGGGGCCCTACAATGAGCAGTTCTTC. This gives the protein CASSLVSGGPYNEQFF.

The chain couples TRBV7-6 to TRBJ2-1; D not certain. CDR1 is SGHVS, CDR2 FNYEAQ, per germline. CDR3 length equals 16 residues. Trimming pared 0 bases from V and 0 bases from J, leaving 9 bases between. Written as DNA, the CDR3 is TGTGCCAGCAGCTTAGCGTTAGGTAGCTCCTACAATGAGCAGTTCTTC. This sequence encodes CASSLALGSSYNEQFF.

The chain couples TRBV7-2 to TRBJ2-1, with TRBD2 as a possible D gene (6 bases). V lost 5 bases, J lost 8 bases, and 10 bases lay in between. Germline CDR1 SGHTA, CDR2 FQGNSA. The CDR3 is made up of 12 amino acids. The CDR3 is CASSGDSYEQFF. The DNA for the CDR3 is TGTGCCAGCAGCGGGGACTCCTATGAGCAGTTCTTC.

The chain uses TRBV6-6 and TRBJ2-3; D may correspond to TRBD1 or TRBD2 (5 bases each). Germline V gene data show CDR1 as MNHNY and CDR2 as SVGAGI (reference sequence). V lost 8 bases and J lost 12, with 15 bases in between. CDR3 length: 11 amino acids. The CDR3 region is CASGTGTPQYF. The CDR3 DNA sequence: TGTGCCAGCGGAACCGGGACCCCCCAGTATTTT.

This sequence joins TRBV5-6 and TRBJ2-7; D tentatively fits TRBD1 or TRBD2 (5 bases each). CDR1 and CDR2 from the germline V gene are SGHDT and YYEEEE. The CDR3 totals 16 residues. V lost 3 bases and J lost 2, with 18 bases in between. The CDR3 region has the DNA TGTGCCAGCAGCTCTCTGTTGAGGGGCCCTCCCTACGAGCAGTACTTC. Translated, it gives CASSSLLRGPPYEQYF.

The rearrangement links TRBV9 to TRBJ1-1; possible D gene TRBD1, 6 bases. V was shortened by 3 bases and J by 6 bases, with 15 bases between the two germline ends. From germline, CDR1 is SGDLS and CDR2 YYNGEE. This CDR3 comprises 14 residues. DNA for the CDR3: TGTGCCAGCAGCGCCGAGGGGGGTCGGGCTGAAGCTTTCTTT. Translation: CASSAEGGRAEAFF.

CDR3 DNA sequence: TGTGCCAGCAGCGTAGGCGGGATATCCTACAATGAGCAGTTCTTC. As protein: CASSVGGISYNEQFF. The V call is TRBV9, the J call TRBJ2-1; possible D gene TRBD2, 6 bases. Germline V CDR1 and CDR2: SGDLS, YYNGEE. V lost 0 bases, J lost 1 base, and 8 bases lay in between. CDR3 size: 15 residues.

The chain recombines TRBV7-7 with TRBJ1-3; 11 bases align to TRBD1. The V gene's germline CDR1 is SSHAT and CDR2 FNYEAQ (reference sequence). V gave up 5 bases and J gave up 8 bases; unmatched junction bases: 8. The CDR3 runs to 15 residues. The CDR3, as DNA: TGTGCCAGCAGCCCCTCGGGACAGGGGGTTGACACCATATATTTT. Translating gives CASSPSGQGVDTIYF.

The CDR3 spells CASRARAPPGYEQYF. DNA of the CDR3: TGTGCCAGCAGGGCTCGGGCCCCGCCGGGGTACGAGCAGTACTTC. The rearrangement joins TRBV2 to TRBJ2-7; D may be TRBD2 (5 bases). V shed 6 bases and J shed 4 bases, with 19 bases lying between them. The CDR3 is made up of 15 amino acids. The germline V gene has CDR1 SNHLY and CDR2 FYNNEI.

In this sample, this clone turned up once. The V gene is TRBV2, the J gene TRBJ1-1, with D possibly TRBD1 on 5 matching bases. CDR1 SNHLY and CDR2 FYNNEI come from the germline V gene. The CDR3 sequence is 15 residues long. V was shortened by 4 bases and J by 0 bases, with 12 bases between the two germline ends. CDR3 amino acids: CASSAPGRMNTEAFF. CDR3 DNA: TGTGCCAGCAGTGCCCCGGGACGAATGAACACTGAAGCTTTCTTT.

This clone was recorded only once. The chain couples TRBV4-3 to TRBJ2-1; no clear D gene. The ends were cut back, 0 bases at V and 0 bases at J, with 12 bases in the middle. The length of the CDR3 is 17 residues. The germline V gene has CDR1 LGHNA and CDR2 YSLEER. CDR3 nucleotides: TGCGCCAGCAGCCAAGATCGGCTCTTCAGCTCCTACAATGAGCAGTTCTTC. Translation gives CASSQDRLFSSYNEQFF.

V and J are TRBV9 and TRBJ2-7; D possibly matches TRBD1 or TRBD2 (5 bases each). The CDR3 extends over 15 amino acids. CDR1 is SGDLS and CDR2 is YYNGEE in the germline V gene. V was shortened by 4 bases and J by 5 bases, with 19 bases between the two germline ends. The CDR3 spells CASSLSPGAKDEQYF. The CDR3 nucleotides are TGTGCCAGCAGCCTCTCACCCGGGGCGAAGGACGAGCAGTACTTC.

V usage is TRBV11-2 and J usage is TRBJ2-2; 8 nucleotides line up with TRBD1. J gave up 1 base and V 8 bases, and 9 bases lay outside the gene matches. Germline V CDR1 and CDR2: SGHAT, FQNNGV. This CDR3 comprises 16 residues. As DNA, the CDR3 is TGTGCCAGCGGAAGTGACAGGGGCGGGAACACCGGGGAGCTGTTTTTT. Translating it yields CASGSDRGGNTGELFF.

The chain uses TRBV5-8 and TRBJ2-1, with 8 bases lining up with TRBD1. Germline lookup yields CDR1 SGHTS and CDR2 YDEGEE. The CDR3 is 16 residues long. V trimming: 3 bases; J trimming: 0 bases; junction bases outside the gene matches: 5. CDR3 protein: CASSWGDRSSYNEQFF. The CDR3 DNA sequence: TGTGCCAGCAGCTGGGGGGACAGGAGCTCCTACAATGAGCAGTTCTTC.

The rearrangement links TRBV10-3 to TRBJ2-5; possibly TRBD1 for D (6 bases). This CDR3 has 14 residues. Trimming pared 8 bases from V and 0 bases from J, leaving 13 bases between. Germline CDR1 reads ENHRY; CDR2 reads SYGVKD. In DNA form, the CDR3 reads TGTGCCATCGCCACCGGGACAAACCAAGAGACCCAGTACTTC. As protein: CAIATGTNQETQYF.

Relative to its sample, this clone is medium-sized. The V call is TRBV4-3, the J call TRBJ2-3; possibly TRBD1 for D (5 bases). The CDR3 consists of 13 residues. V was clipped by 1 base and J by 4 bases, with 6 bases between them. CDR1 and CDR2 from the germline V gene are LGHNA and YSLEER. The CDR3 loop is CASSQVTADTQYF. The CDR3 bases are TGCGCCAGCAGCCAAGTGACAGCAGATACGCAGTATTTT.